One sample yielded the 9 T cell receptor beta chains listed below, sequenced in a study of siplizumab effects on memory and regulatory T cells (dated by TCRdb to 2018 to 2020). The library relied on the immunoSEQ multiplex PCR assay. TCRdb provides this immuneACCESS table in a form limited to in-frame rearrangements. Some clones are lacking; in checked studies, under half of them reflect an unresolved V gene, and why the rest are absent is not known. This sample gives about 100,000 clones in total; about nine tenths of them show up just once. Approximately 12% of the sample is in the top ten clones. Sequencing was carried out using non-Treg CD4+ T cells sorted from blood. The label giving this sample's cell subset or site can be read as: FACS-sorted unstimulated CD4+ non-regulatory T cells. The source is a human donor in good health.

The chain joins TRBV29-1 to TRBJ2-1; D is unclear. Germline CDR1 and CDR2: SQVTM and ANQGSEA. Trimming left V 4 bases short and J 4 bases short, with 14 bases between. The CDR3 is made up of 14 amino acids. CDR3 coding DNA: TGCAGCGTTGCAGTCGTGGGTCTGTACAATGAGCAGTTCTTC. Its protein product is CSVAVVGLYNEQFF.

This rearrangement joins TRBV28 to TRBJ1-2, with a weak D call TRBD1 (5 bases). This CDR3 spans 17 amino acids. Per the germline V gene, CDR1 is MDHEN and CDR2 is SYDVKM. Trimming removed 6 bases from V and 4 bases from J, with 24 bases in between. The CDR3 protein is CASSQAGLIRRSYGYTF. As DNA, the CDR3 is TGTGCCAGCAGCCAAGCGGGGCTAATACGCCGTAGCTATGGCTACACCTTC.

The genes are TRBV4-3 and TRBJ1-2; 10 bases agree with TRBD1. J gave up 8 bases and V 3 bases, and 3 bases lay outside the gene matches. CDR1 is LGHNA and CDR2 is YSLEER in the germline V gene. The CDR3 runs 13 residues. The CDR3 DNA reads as TGCGCCAGCAGCCAGACAGGGGGCCTAGGCTACACCTTC. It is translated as CASSQTGGLGYTF.

The CDR3 nucleotides read TGCGCCAGCAGCCAAGGTGGGCCCGGGGCCGAGGAGACCCAGTACTTC. It is translated as CASSQGGPGAEETQYF. The chain joins TRBV4-3 to TRBJ2-5; tentatively, D is TRBD1 or TRBD2 (5 bases each). Germline loops: CDR1 LGHNA, CDR2 YSLEER. V lost 1 base, J lost 5 bases, and 17 bases lay in between. The CDR3 runs to 16 residues.

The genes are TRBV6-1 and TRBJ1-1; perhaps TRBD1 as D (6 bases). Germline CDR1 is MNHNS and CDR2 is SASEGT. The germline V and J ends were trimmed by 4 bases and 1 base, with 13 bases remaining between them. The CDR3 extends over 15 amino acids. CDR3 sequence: CASSVWGQSNTEAFF. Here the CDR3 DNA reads TGTGCCAGCAGTGTATGGGGGCAGTCGAACACTGAAGCTTTCTTT.

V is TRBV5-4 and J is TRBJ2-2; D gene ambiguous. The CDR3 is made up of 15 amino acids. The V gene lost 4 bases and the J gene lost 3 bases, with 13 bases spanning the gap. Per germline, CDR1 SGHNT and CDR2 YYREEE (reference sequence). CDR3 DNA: TGTGCCAGCAGCCAAGACCTTCGAGACACCGGGGAGCTGTTTTTT. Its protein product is CASSQDLRDTGELFF.

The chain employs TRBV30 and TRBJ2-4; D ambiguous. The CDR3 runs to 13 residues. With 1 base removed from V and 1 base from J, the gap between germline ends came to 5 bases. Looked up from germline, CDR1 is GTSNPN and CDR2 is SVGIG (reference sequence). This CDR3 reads CAWSGTAKNIQYF. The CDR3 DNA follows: TGTGCCTGGAGTGGGACGGCCAAAAACATTCAGTACTTC.

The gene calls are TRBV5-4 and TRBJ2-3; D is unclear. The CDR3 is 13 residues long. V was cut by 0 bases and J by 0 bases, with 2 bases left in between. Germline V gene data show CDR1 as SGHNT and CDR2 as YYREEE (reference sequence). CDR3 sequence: CASSLGSTDTQYF. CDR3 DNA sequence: TGTGCCAGCAGCTTGGGGAGCACAGATACGCAGTATTTT.

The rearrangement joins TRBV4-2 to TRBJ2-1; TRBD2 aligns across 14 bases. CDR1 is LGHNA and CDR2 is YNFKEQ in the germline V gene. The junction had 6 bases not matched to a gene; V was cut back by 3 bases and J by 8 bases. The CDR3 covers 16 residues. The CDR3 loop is CASSQAGTSGSDEQFF. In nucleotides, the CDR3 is TGTGCCAGCAGCCAGGCCGGGACTAGCGGGAGCGATGAGCAGTTCTTC.